Shown below are 24 T cell receptor beta chains from a single sample sequenced in a study of OX40 agonist ivuxolimab in advanced cancers. The repertoire was sequenced with immunoSEQ multiplex PCR; TCRdb's copy has only in-frame clones and lacks some. The table shows about 63,000 clones, with roughly four fifths occurring only once. The sequencing used CD4+ or CD8+ T cells sorted from blood, collected in a trial of the OX40 agonist ivuxolimab. Source of these receptors: an adult with an advanced solid tumor such as melanoma, head and neck, liver or kidney cancer.

The chain recombines TRBV5-4 with TRBJ2-2; no firm D call. Trimming shortened V by 0 bases and J by 7 bases, and 4 bases separated the two germline ends. Germline V lookup: CDR1 SGHNT, CDR2 YYREEE (reference sequence). This CDR3 has 12 amino acids. The DNA of the CDR3 is TGTGCCAGCAGCTTGGTGGGCGGGGAGCTGTTTTTT. Amino acid sequence: CASSLVGGELFF.

The genes are TRBV7-2 and TRBJ2-7, with 8 nucleotides matching TRBD1. The germline V gene encodes CDR1 SGHTA and CDR2 FQGNSA. V dropped 2 bases and J dropped 3; count of bases not matched to a gene: 3. The CDR3 spans 14 residues. CDR3 protein: CASSLNRGFYEQYF. Written as DNA, the CDR3 is TGTGCCAGCAGCTTAAACAGGGGGTTCTACGAGCAGTACTTC.

V is TRBV4-3 and J is TRBJ2-7, with D unclear. The CDR3 has 16 amino acids. Trimming removed 1 base from V and 6 bases from J, with 19 bases in between. The germline CDR1 and CDR2 sequences are LGHNA and YSLEER. The CDR3 is CASSQVSGRLGGEQYF. CDR3 DNA: TGCGCCAGCAGCCAAGTCAGTGGTCGTCTGGGCGGCGAGCAGTACTTC.

The rearrangement uses TRBV30 and TRBJ1-2; 11 positions match TRBD1. V lost 0 bases to trimming and J lost 6 bases; unmatched junction nucleotides: 9. Germline assignment: CDR1 GTSNPN and CDR2 SVGIG (reference sequence). This CDR3 spans 16 amino acids. In nucleotides, the CDR3 is TGTGCCTGGAGTGTCACCGGGACAGGGGGTACCGATGGCTACACCTTC. Protein product: CAWSVTGTGGTDGYTF.

This chain connects TRBV18 to TRBJ1-6, with D tentatively TRBD1 (6 bases). Trimming stripped 2 bases from V and 14 bases from J, with 16 bases between. The CDR3 covers 14 residues. The germline gives CDR1 KGHSH, CDR2 LQKENI. CDR3 loop: CASSPKAGVFTLHF. CDR3 DNA: TGTGCCAGCTCACCAAAGGCAGGGGTATTCACCCTCCACTTT.

The rearrangement uses TRBV6-5 and TRBJ1-2, with D tentatively TRBD1 (5 bases). Trimming took off 2 bases at V and 4 bases at J, with 8 bases between the two ends. The V gene's germline CDR1 is MNHEY and CDR2 SVGAGI. The CDR3 is made up of 13 amino acids. CDR3 sequence (DNA): TGTGCCAGCAGTTACAGGGACGGCTATGGCTACACCTTC. Its translation: CASSYRDGYGYTF.

This rearrangement joins TRBV7-2 to TRBJ2-3, with D perhaps matching TRBD2 (5 bases). Trimming took 7 bases from V and 0 from J, leaving 11 bases between them. Looked up from germline, CDR1 is SGHTA and CDR2 is FQGNSA. The CDR3 has 14 amino acids. The CDR3 sequence: CASTRTGSTDTQYF. The DNA for the CDR3 is TGTGCCAGCACCCGGACGGGAAGCACAGATACGCAGTATTTT. Supplemented by reference TRBV7-2 and TRBJ2-3, the full variable domain reads GAGVSQSPSNKVTEKGKDVELRCDPISGHTALYWYRQSLGQGLEFLIYFQGNSAPDKSGLPSDRFSAERTGGSVSTLTIQRTQQEDSAVYLCASTRTGSTDTQYFGPGTRLTVL.

The chain recombines TRBV5-1 with TRBJ2-5; 13 nucleotides line up with TRBD2. Germline V CDR1 and CDR2: SGHRS, YFSETQ. There are 15 residues in the CDR3. V shed 2 bases and J 2 bases; nucleotides not matched to a gene: 0. The CDR3 nucleotides are TGCGCCAGCAGCTTACTAGCGGGGGGGCAAGAGACCCAGTACTTC. This encodes CASSLLAGGQETQYF.

This clone appeared a single time. This sequence joins TRBV7-2 and TRBJ1-2; no firm D call. The V and J ends lost 5 bases and 9 bases respectively, with 13 bases between them. The CDR3 runs 12 residues. CDR1 is SGHTA, CDR2 FQGNSA, per germline. CDR3 in DNA: TGTGCCAGCAGCGCGGGTCCTTCGAGCTACACCTTC. It specifies CASSAGPSSYTF.

The genes are TRBV5-6 and TRBJ2-7; TRBD1 might be the D (6 bases). The germline CDR1 and CDR2 sequences are SGHDT and YYEEEE. The V end lost 0 bases, the J end lost 4 bases, and 17 bases lay between the germline ends. The CDR3 loop spans 16 amino acids. Written as DNA, the CDR3 is TGTGCCAGCAGCTTGGCCGACAGGAGGACTCGGTACGAGCAGTACTTC. Residues: CASSLADRRTRYEQYF.

This clone is judged medium-sized (0.01 to 0.1%). The chain employs TRBV19 and TRBJ1-5; the match to TRBD1 covers 10 bases. Germline CDR1 is LNHDA and CDR2 is SQIVND (reference sequence). V was clipped by 1 base and J by 2 bases; unmatched bases: 2. The CDR3 loop spans 16 amino acids. CDR3 sequence: CASSIGDRGRNQPQHF. CDR3 DNA: TGTGCCAGTAGTATAGGAGACAGGGGGCGCAATCAGCCCCAGCATTTT.

DNA of the CDR3: TGCGCCAGCAGTGAGTCTGGGGCCAACGTCCTGACTTTC. This gives the protein CASSESGANVLTF. This chain joins TRBV10-1 and TRBJ2-6; D unresolved. Germline CDR1 is WNHNN and CDR2 is SYGVQD (reference sequence). V was shortened by 0 bases and J by 3 bases, with 0 bases between the two germline ends. The length of the CDR3 is 13 residues.

The chain recombines TRBV5-1 with TRBJ1-1; maybe TRBD1 (5 bases). Trimming left V 5 bases short and J 6 bases short, with 17 bases between. This CDR3 is built from 14 residues. In germline, CDR1 is SGHRS, CDR2 YFSETQ. The CDR3 loop is CASRPGTQDSEAFF. DNA for the CDR3: TGCGCCAGCAGACCCGGGACTCAAGACTCTGAAGCTTTCTTT. The full variable domain, with the rest looked up from reference TRBV5-1 and TRBJ1-1, is KAGVTQTPRYLIKTRGQQVTLSCSPISGHRSVSWYQQTPGQGLQFLFEYFSETQRNKGNFPGRFSGRQFSNSRSEMNVSTLELGDSALYLCASRPGTQDSEAFFGQGTRLTVV.

The J gene is TRBJ2-2, the V gene TRBV5-1; D may be TRBD1 or TRBD2 (5 bases each). In germline, CDR1 is SGHRS, CDR2 YFSETQ. CDR3 size: 15 residues. V lost 4 bases to trimming and J lost 1 base, with 11 bases between them. The CDR3 coding sequence is TGCGCCAGCAGCCCCGGGACGGGGAACACCGGGGAGCTGTTTTTT. Translating gives CASSPGTGNTGELFF.

The genes are TRBV27 and TRBJ1-5, with no clear D. CDR1 is MNHEY and CDR2 is SMNVEV in the germline V gene (reference sequence). CDR3 length: 14 residues. The ends were cut back, 4 bases at V and 5 bases at J, with 12 bases in the middle. The CDR3 nucleotides read TGTGCCAGCAGTTCGGTTGACAATTATCAGCCCCAGCATTTT. Translation gives CASSSVDNYQPQHF.

This sequence joins TRBV19 and TRBJ2-2, with unresolved D. The CDR3 consists of 12 residues. Germline V gene data show CDR1 as LNHDA and CDR2 as SQIVND (reference sequence). V was shortened by 3 bases and J by 6 bases, with 5 bases between the two germline ends. DNA of the CDR3: TGTGCCAGTAGTATTCCTCCCGGGGAGCTGTTTTTT. Its translation is CASSIPPGELFF.

This clone was counted once. This rearrangement joins TRBV6-6 to TRBJ1-6, with 8 bases fitting TRBD1. The ends lost 5 bases at V and 7 bases at J; junction bases unmatched: 7. This CDR3 contains 15 residues. Germline assignment: CDR1 MNHNY and CDR2 SVGAGI (reference sequence). The CDR3 region is CASSRDRGRNSPLHF. CDR3 DNA: TGTGCCAGCAGTCGAGACAGGGGAAGAAATTCACCCCTCCACTTT.

The gene calls are TRBV18 and TRBJ2-5; 7 bases line up with TRBD1. Germline V gene sequence: CDR1 KGHSH, CDR2 LQKENI. This CDR3 contains 15 residues. V dropped 6 bases and J dropped 0; count of bases not matched to a gene: 7. This CDR3 is CASSSSDRNQETQYF. The CDR3 DNA reads TGTGCCAGCTCGTCATCGGACAGGAACCAAGAGACCCAGTACTTC.

V gene TRBV4-2 combines with J gene TRBJ1-3, with no clear D. This CDR3 is built from 16 residues. Trimming shortened V by 0 bases and J by 4 bases, and 13 bases separated the two germline ends. The V gene's germline CDR1 is LGHNA and CDR2 YNFKEQ. The CDR3 protein is CASSQDRPVAGNTIYF. For the CDR3, the DNA is TGTGCCAGCAGCCAAGATAGGCCAGTCGCCGGAAACACCATATATTTT.

The rearrangement links TRBV11-3 to TRBJ2-1, with 8 bases lining up with TRBD2. J was trimmed by 3 bases and V by 3 bases; bases with no gene match: 7. The V gene's germline CDR1 is SGHNT and CDR2 YENEEA. The CDR3 loop spans 16 amino acids. The CDR3 DNA is TGTGCCAGCAGCTTTCGTAGCGGGGAGGGCTACAATGAGCAGTTCTTC. This translates into CASSFRSGEGYNEQFF.

The chain links TRBV5-4 to TRBJ1-1, with D possibly TRBD1 on 5 matching bases. The CDR3 covers 15 residues. Trimming cost V 2 bases and J 1 base, with 12 bases left between them. Germline V gene data show CDR1 as SGHNT and CDR2 as YYREEE (reference sequence). The CDR3 nucleotides read TGTGCCAGCAGCTTCACGGGGCCTACGAACACTGAAGCTTTCTTT. It is translated as CASSFTGPTNTEAFF.

V is TRBV19 and J is TRBJ1-2; tentative D call: TRBD1 (6 bases). Germline V gene data show CDR1 as LNHDA and CDR2 as SQIVND (reference sequence). This CDR3 is 15 amino acids long. Deletions cut 7 bases from V and 8 bases from J, with 23 bases between. The CDR3 DNA follows: TGTGCCAGTACCCCCACTATACCCCCCAGGGGAGGCTACACCTTC. Its translation is CASTPTIPPRGGYTF.

V is TRBV19 and J is TRBJ2-1; D possibly corresponds to TRBD1 (6 bases). This CDR3 is 16 amino acids long. Germline values: CDR1 LNHDA, CDR2 SQIVND (reference sequence). The germline V and J ends were trimmed by 8 bases and 4 bases, with 21 bases remaining between them. The CDR3 region is CASQPFQGTTYNEQFF. DNA of the CDR3: TGTGCCAGTCAGCCTTTTCAAGGGACAACTTACAATGAGCAGTTCTTC. The full variable domain, with the rest looked up from reference TRBV19 and TRBJ2-1, is DGGITQSPKYLFRKEGQNVTLSCEQNLNHDAMYWYRQDPGQGLRLIYYSQIVNDFQKGDIAEGYSVSREKKESFPLTVTSAQKNPTAFYLCASQPFQGTTYNEQFFGPGTRLTVL.

The genes are TRBV7-9 and TRBJ2-1; D could derive from TRBD1 or TRBD2 (5 bases each). Germline lookup yields CDR1 SEHNR and CDR2 FQNEAQ (reference sequence). This CDR3 region has 14 residues. V lost 5 bases and J lost 3, with 11 bases in between. CDR3 bases: TGTGCCAGCAGCCCCGGGGCAGTCTACAATGAGCAGTTCTTC. This gives the protein CASSPGAVYNEQFF. Using reference TRBV7-9 and TRBJ2-1 for the parts outside the CDR3, the full variable domain is DTGVSQNPRHKITKRGQNVTFRCDPISEHNRLYWYRQTLGQGPEFLTYFQNEAQLEKSRLLSDRFSAERPKGSFSTLEIQRTEQGDSAMYLCASSPGAVYNEQFFGPGTRLTVL.